This TCR beta chain was documented in a study of PD-1 blockade in mismatch repair-deficient tumors. Study details: Patients had approximately 12 mismatch repair-deficient cancer types and were previously treated and progressing.

Germline trimming cut 8 bases from V and 7 bases from J; bases unmatched to any gene: 2. Germline assignment: CDR1 DFQATT and CDR2 SNEGSKA (reference sequence). The CDR3 has 11 amino acids. Of note for this clone: The antigen remains undetermined.

The assay was immunoSEQ multiplex PCR, and TCRdb's table has in-frame clones only and misses some. The data show 15,000 or so clones, around 82% seen once. Study-wide points: Tumor-resident clones, often absent from pretreatment blood, expanded after pembrolizumab and then contracted.

The sequenced sample was PBMCs, obtained before pembrolizumab treatment. J is TRBJ2-1 and V is TRBV20-1, with 10 positions matching TRBD2. This TCR was sampled from an adult with mismatch repair-deficient cancer. The DNA for the CDR3 is TGCAGTAGCGGGAGGGGTAATGAGCAGTTCTTC. This encodes CSSGRGNEQFF.